The T cell receptor beta chain described here comes from a study of blood T cell repertoires in COVID-19. The wider study: PBMCs, B-cell-depleted T cells, or T cells were the source of the cDNA or gDNA that made up the material.

Authors' analysis steps: Nucleated cell number was recorded as an estimate derived from reference gene primer amplification. Sequencing used immunoSEQ multiplex PCR; TCRdb keeps in-frame clones, though not all of them. V and J calls and clone size follow that table, whereas D and trimming were derived from the DNA. The repertoire includes 150,000 to 200,000 clones, roughly nine tenths of them detected once, and about 2% sits in the top ten. CDR1 is SNHLY and CDR2 is FYNNEI in the germline V gene. The CDR3 is 12 amino acids. The V and J ends lost 7 bases and 1 base respectively, with 7 bases between them.

Sequencing was carried out using peripheral blood. The sequence derives from a man between 65 and 85 years old with active or convalescent COVID-19. V is TRBV2 and J is TRBJ1-2; perhaps TRBD1 as D (5 bases). This CDR3 reads CASTRDNYGYTF. The DNA of the CDR3 is TGTGCCAGCACCAGGGATAACTATGGCTACACCTTC.